This entry describes one TCR beta chain. Its antigen is unknown. TCRB transcripts that were expressed got sequenced, as all of the isolated RNA had been reverse transcribed. The repertoire was sequenced with immunoSEQ multiplex PCR; TCRdb's copy has only in-frame clones and lacks some. The sample lists nearly 700,000 clones, about an eighth seen once, with less than 0.025% in the top ten. The data stem from a study of beta chain features in type 1 diabetes. Study-level points and caveats: There were fewer insertions and more deletions at the VDJ junctions of type 1 diabetes patients. Naive, central memory and Treg TCRB repertoires seemed to resemble each other more closely in patients than they did in healthy donors. Moderate but significant shortening of TCRB CDR3s was recorded in all four CD4+ subsets from Type 1 diabetes patients.

Trimming took off 1 base at V and 5 bases at J, with 15 bases between the two ends. The CDR3 sequence is 15 residues long. The V gene's germline CDR1 is SGHAT and CDR2 FQDESV (reference sequence). The sample comprised naive CD4+ T cells from blood. The chain employs TRBV11-1 and TRBJ2-7; D gene unclear. The TCR sequence derives from a man between 18 and 29 years old with type 1 diabetes. In DNA form, the CDR3 reads TGTGCCAGCAGCTTAGGCTTCGGTCCGGGTAACGAGCAGTACTTC. This gives the protein CASSLGFGPGNEQYF. The full variable domain, rest sourced from reference TRBV11-1 and TRBJ2-7, is EAEVAQSPRYKITEKSQAVAFWCDPISGHATLYWYRQILGQGPELLVQFQDESVVDDSQLPKDRFSAERLKGVDSTLKIQPAELGDSAMYLCASSLGFGPGNEQYFGPGTRLTVT.